This T cell receptor (beta chain) was found in a study of CD8 T cells in Susac syndrome. When the RNA was reverse transcribed, random hexamers were used with an input of about 0.5 to 1 ug. TCRdb recomputed calls from the immunoSEQ multiplex PCR reads with MiXCR, one row per CDR3 protein. The data hold 250,000 to 300,000 distinct CDR3 sequences, with 85% observed a single time. Germline CDR1 LNHNV, CDR2 YYDKDF (reference sequence). The ends were cut back, 0 bases at V and 3 bases at J, with 5 bases in the middle. This CDR3 contains 13 residues. Sample: CD8+ T cells from PBMCs. The clonotype was recovered from a human donor with multiple sclerosis. The J gene is TRBJ1-2, the V gene TRBV15; no clear D. CDR3 sequence: CATSRDSDYGYTF. CDR3 nucleotides: TGTGCCACCAGCAGAGACAGCGACTATGGCTACACCTTC.